What follows describes a single TCR beta chain. The record originates from a study of T cell changes during pregnancy in multiple sclerosis. Some clones are missing from TCRdb's copy, which holds only in-frame ones; the method was immunoSEQ multiplex PCR. The sample consists of 70,000 to 95,000 clones, just over 90% of them appearing once. There are 14 residues in the CDR3. Trimming took 1 base from V and 4 from J, leaving 7 bases between them. The germline V gene encodes CDR1 MDHEN and CDR2 SYDVKM. This chain links TRBV28 with TRBJ2-2, with D possibly matching TRBD1 (6 bases). The sequence was collected from a female donor in good health, enrolled as a control in a pregnancy study. This material consisted of peripheral blood, taken in the second trimester of pregnancy. The CDR3 nucleotides are TGTGCCAGCAGTTTATACAGGGCCACCGGGGAGCTGTTTTTT. Residues: CASSLYRATGELFF.